The 24 T cell receptor beta chains below come from one sample, sequenced in a study of identical twins. In TCRdb, the 5' RACE reads were re-called with MiXCR into one record per CDR3 protein. The data hold 350,000 to 500,000 distinct CDR3 sequences, with about a fifth observed a single time. Material for sequencing was naive T cells sorted from blood. The receptor source for this set is a man over 45 in good health.

This clonotype was observed a few times. The chain uses TRBV27 and TRBJ2-7, with TRBD1 matching 8 bases. With V trimmed by 5 bases and J by 3 bases, 12 bases remained unmatched. CDR1 and CDR2 from the germline V gene are MNHEY and SMNVEV (reference sequence). There are 16 residues in the CDR3. The CDR3 nucleotides read TGTGCCAGCAGTCCGTCCCTCCGGGACAGGCTCTACGAGCAGTACTTC. This codes for CASSPSLRDRLYEQYF.

Only a few counts were recorded for this clonotype. The rearrangement links TRBV6-5 to TRBJ1-5, with D hard to call. The CDR3 is 13 residues long. V dropped 4 bases and J dropped 4 bases, with 8 bases sitting between them. Germline V lookup: CDR1 MNHEY, CDR2 SVGAGI. The CDR3: CASSSDQNQPQHF. DNA of the CDR3: TGTGCCAGCAGTTCGGACCAGAATCAGCCCCAGCATTTT.

This clonotype has a handful of counts. The J gene is TRBJ2-2, the V gene TRBV20-1, with no clear D. The CDR3 has 13 residues. Trimming shortened V by 4 bases and J by 7 bases, and 13 bases separated the two germline ends. Germline CDR1 is DFQATT and CDR2 is SNEGSKA (reference sequence). CDR3 DNA: TGCAGTGCTACGCGGACCCGTCACGGGGAGCTGTTTTTT. Encoded protein: CSATRTRHGELFF.

The chain recombines TRBV5-1 with TRBJ1-1, with D uncertain. Trimming took off 5 bases at V and 10 bases at J, with 15 bases between the two ends. The CDR3 extends over 12 amino acids. Looked up from germline, CDR1 is SGHRS and CDR2 is YFSETQ. CDR3 nucleotides: TGCGCCAGCAGTATAGGGCAGAGCCGAGCTTTCTTT. Translation gives CASSIGQSRAFF. The complete variable domain, with remaining parts taken from reference TRBV5-1 and TRBJ1-1, reads KAGVTQTPRYLIKTRGQQVTLSCSPISGHRSVSWYQQTPGQGLQFLFEYFSETQRNKGNFPGRFSGRQFSNSRSEMNVSTLELGDSALYLCASSIGQSRAFFGQGTRLTVV.

This clonotype was recorded a few times. This chain uses TRBV20-1 with TRBJ2-7, with D tentatively TRBD2 (5 bases). Per germline, CDR1 DFQATT and CDR2 SNEGSKA (reference sequence). Deletions cut 0 bases from V and 4 bases from J, with 13 bases between. There are 14 residues in the CDR3. The CDR3 region is CSARDSGVGYEQYF. The CDR3 DNA sequence: TGCAGTGCTAGAGATTCCGGGGTGGGTTACGAGCAGTACTTC.

Ten or more counts support this clonotype. The chain uses TRBV20-1 and TRBJ2-3; the D gene is possibly TRBD2 (7 bases). CDR3 length: 15 residues. The V and J ends lost 4 bases and 0 bases respectively, with 14 bases between them. CDR1 is DFQATT, CDR2 SNEGSKA, per germline (reference sequence). The CDR3 nucleotides read TGCAGTGCTACAGGAGGGGGGGCCAGCACAGATACGCAGTATTTT. Translated: CSATGGGASTDTQYF.

The J gene is TRBJ2-1, the V gene TRBV5-1; 8 bases map to TRBD1. Germline V gene data show CDR1 as SGHRS and CDR2 as YFSETQ. With V trimmed by 4 bases and J by 1 base, 7 bases remained unmatched. The CDR3 is 16 amino acids. CDR3 region: CASSASWTGSYNEQFF. DNA of the CDR3: TGCGCCAGCAGCGCTAGTTGGACAGGGTCCTACAATGAGCAGTTCTTC.

The chain joins TRBV10-3 to TRBJ1-2; D ambiguous. Germline V gene sequence: CDR1 ENHRY, CDR2 SYGVKD. V was trimmed by 4 bases and J by 1 base, leaving 4 bases between them. The CDR3 runs to 12 residues. CDR3 bases: TGTGCCATCAGTGTGAGTAACTATGGCTACACCTTC. It yields the protein CAISVSNYGYTF.

This clonotype has at least ten counts. The genes are TRBV4-2 and TRBJ2-7; 7 bases are shared with TRBD2. Looked up from germline, CDR1 is LGHNA and CDR2 is YNFKEQ. CDR3 length: 15 residues. The V segment lost 0 bases and the J segment 3 bases; nucleotides outside the gene matches: 5. The CDR3 here is CASSQEWSSGYEQYF. The CDR3 DNA follows: TGTGCCAGCAGCCAAGAGTGGTCTAGCGGCTACGAGCAGTACTTC.

This clonotype has a count of ten or more. CDR3 region: CASSITGTGTSNEQFF. The CDR3, as DNA: TGTGCCAGCAGCATCACCGGGACAGGGACCTCCAATGAGCAGTTCTTC. This rearrangement joins TRBV6-1 to TRBJ2-1, with 9 bases aligning to TRBD1. Germline CDR1 MNHNS, CDR2 SASEGT. This CDR3 is built from 16 residues. The trim removed 6 bases at V and 6 bases at J, leaving 12 bases unmatched.

This clonotype was found many times. CDR3 protein: CASSGALYDYTF. DNA of the CDR3: TGTGCCAGCAGCGGGGCACTGTACGACTACACCTTC. The genes are TRBV5-6 and TRBJ1-2; D is possibly TRBD1 (5 bases). CDR3 size: 12 residues. CDR1 SGHDT and CDR2 YYEEEE come from the germline V gene. V was trimmed by 4 bases and J by 10 bases, leaving 14 bases between them.

This rearrangement joins TRBV10-3 to TRBJ1-2, with no clear D. Germline V gene lookup returns CDR1 ENHRY and CDR2 SYGVKD. The CDR3 runs 15 residues. Trimming cost V 3 bases and J 1 base, with 12 bases left between them. The CDR3, as DNA: TGTGCCATCAGTGATTCCGGACGTATTAACTATGGCTACACCTTC. It yields the protein CAISDSGRINYGYTF.

The chain joins TRBV29-1 to TRBJ1-2; TRBD1 might be the D (6 bases). This CDR3 contains 14 residues. Per germline, CDR1 SQVTM and CDR2 ANQGSEA. V was shortened by 6 bases and J by 0 bases, with 14 bases between the two germline ends. The CDR3 DNA reads as TGCAGCGTGCCTAACAGGGCTTCTAACTATGGCTACACCTTC. As protein: CSVPNRASNYGYTF.

This clonotype appeared once. The chain couples TRBV12-3 or TRBV12-4 to TRBJ1-5, with no clear D. This CDR3 spans 15 amino acids. Trimming cost V 3 bases and J 6 bases, with 15 bases left between them. The CDR3 nucleotides read TGTGCCAGCAGTTTCATGGGTATAGAGCGTCAGCCCCAGCATTTT. Translating it yields CASSFMGIERQPQHF.

This clonotype came up many times. The chain links TRBV5-1 to TRBJ2-3; perhaps TRBD2 as D (6 bases). There are 17 residues in the CDR3. The V gene lost 1 base and the J gene lost 1 base, with 16 bases spanning the gap. Germline V gene sequence: CDR1 SGHRS, CDR2 YFSETQ. The CDR3 nucleotides are TGCGCCAGCAGCTTGTCGGCGGGGTATCGCGGCACAGATACGCAGTATTTT. As protein: CASSLSAGYRGTDTQYF. The full variable domain, with the rest looked up from reference TRBV5-1 and TRBJ2-3, is KAGVTQTPRYLIKTRGQQVTLSCSPISGHRSVSWYQQTPGQGLQFLFEYFSETQRNKGNFPGRFSGRQFSNSRSEMNVSTLELGDSALYLCASSLSAGYRGTDTQYFGPGTRLTVL.

The chain has TRBV11-1 and TRBJ2-1, with 10 bases that match TRBD2. Germline V gene lookup returns CDR1 SGHAT and CDR2 FQDESV (reference sequence). V was pared by 5 bases and J by 7 bases, with 8 bases of the junction left unmatched. The CDR3 has 15 residues. The CDR3 DNA reads as TGTGCCAGCAGCACCCGGACTAGCGGACGGAATGAGCAGTTCTTC. Amino acids: CASSTRTSGRNEQFF.

In this sample, this clonotype turned up a few times. The genes are TRBV29-1 and TRBJ2-1; 8 bases align to TRBD2. Germline values: CDR1 SQVTM, CDR2 ANQGSEA. This CDR3 region has 12 residues. The trim removed 7 bases at V and 3 bases at J, leaving 2 bases unmatched. The CDR3: CSESGSYNEQFF. In DNA, the CDR3 is TGCAGCGAAAGCGGGAGCTACAATGAGCAGTTCTTC.

The sample holds a few counts of this clonotype. The chain recombines TRBV12-3 or TRBV12-4 with TRBJ2-2; 8 bases match TRBD1. V lost 8 bases and J lost 5; bases outside the gene matches: 4. This CDR3 is built from 13 residues. This chain's CDR3 is CASWTGRTGELFF. The DNA of the CDR3 is TGTGCCAGCTGGACAGGGCGGACCGGGGAGCTGTTTTTT.

This clonotype was counted only a few times. This sequence joins TRBV7-9 and TRBJ2-1; 9 positions agree with TRBD2. The V gene end was trimmed by 4 bases and the J gene end by 4 bases; junction bases not matched to a gene: 8. CDR3 length: 16 residues. Germline V gene sequence: CDR1 SEHNR, CDR2 FQNEAQ (reference sequence). The CDR3 is CASSSLAGVGYNEQFF. CDR3 bases: TGTGCCAGCAGCTCCTTAGCGGGAGTGGGGTACAATGAGCAGTTCTTC.

The rearrangement links TRBV28 to TRBJ1-2; the match to TRBD1 covers 8 bases. The CDR3 loop spans 14 amino acids. Germline-derived CDR1 and CDR2 are MDHEN and SYDVKM. Trimming removed 7 bases from V and 2 bases from J; junction bases left unmatched: 6. Here the CDR3 reads CASTRDRSNYGYTF. The CDR3 bases are TGTGCCAGCACCCGGGACAGGAGCAACTATGGCTACACCTTC.

The rearrangement uses TRBV4-1 and TRBJ1-2; D gene uncertain. Germline lookup yields CDR1 MGHRA and CDR2 YSYEKL. The CDR3 sequence is 15 residues long. Between the trimmed V and J ends, which lost 0 bases and 0 bases, there was a span of 8 bases. CDR3 residues: CASSQELAPNYGYTF. CDR3 DNA sequence: TGCGCCAGCAGCCAAGAGTTGGCACCTAACTATGGCTACACCTTC.

This clonotype was seen more than once but under ten times. The DNA of the CDR3 is TGTGCCTGGGGAGGACTAGCGGGAGGGACTAGCACAGATACGCAGTATTTT. It encodes CAWGGLAGGTSTDTQYF. The rearrangement links TRBV30 to TRBJ2-3; 15 bases map to TRBD2. Losses at the gene ends were 5 bases for V and 0 bases for J; bases not matched to a gene: 6. The CDR3 has 17 residues. The germline CDR1 and CDR2 sequences are GTSNPN and SVGIG (reference sequence).

This clonotype occurred a few times. V and J are TRBV20-1 and TRBJ2-1, with D perhaps TRBD2 (5 bases). This CDR3 is 13 amino acids long. Trimming removed 4 bases at V and 8 bases at J, with 15 bases between. Germline CDR1 DFQATT, CDR2 SNEGSKA (reference sequence). This chain's CDR3 is CSATETRLYEQFF. The CDR3 DNA reads TGCAGTGCTACAGAAACTAGATTATATGAGCAGTTCTTC.

The chain combines TRBV6-2 or TRBV6-3 with TRBJ1-5; no firm D call. The CDR3 consists of 13 residues. V dropped 2 bases and J dropped 2 bases, with 4 bases sitting between them. Germline V gives CDR1 MNHEY, CDR2 SVGEGT. In DNA form, the CDR3 reads TGTGCCAGCAGTTACAGGGGCAATCAGCCCCAGCATTTT. Translating it yields CASSYRGNQPQHF.